The 17 T cell receptor beta chains below were found in one sample sequenced in a study of cytomegalovirus exposure and HLA in healthy donors (dated by TCRdb to 2017 to 2019). The receptor library was made with the immunoSEQ multiplex PCR assay. For the multiplex PCR, a mixture combining 60 forward primers for TCR Vbeta segments and 13 reverse primers for TCR Jbeta segments was used. The source is immuneACCESS, and TCRdb retained only in-frame sequences with V and J called. Part of the clones is not carried over; for the studies checked, unresolved V genes explain less than half of this, and the remainder is unexplained. Here the sample has approximately 120,000 clones; about three quarters occur a single time. Of the sample, around 12% falls within the top ten clones. Input material: PBMCs. The receptors shown here come from a woman aged 35 to 49 in good health and CMV-seropositive.

The chain links TRBV20-1 to TRBJ1-2, with TRBD1 identical over 8 bases. This CDR3 has 11 residues. With V trimmed by 5 bases and J by 8 bases, 4 bases remained unmatched. Germline CDR1 DFQATT, CDR2 SNEGSKA (reference sequence). CDR3 protein: CSADRGVGYTF. CDR3 DNA sequence: TGCAGTGCTGACAGGGGCGTCGGCTACACCTTC.

The chain uses TRBV7-6 and TRBJ2-7, with 11 bases that match TRBD2. Germline CDR1 and CDR2: SGHVS and FNYEAQ. The J segment lost 4 bases and the V segment lost 1 base, leaving 9 bases of the junction unmatched. The CDR3 length is 17 residues. The chain's CDR3 is CASSLGLAGGGRYEQYF. CDR3 DNA: TGTGCCAGCAGCTTAGGGCTAGCGGGGGGCGGAAGGTACGAGCAGTACTTC.

In its sample, this clone was seen once. The V and J genes are TRBV5-1 and TRBJ1-2; 7 nucleotides agree with TRBD1. Trimming at V came to 4 bases and at J to 7 bases, leaving 13 bases not matched to a gene. The CDR3 is 15 amino acids. The germline CDR1 and CDR2 sequences are SGHRS and YFSETQ. DNA of the CDR3: TGCGCCAGCAGCCTAGAGGGGCAGGGGGTTCGTGGCTACACCTTC. Translating gives CASSLEGQGVRGYTF.

This clone was observed a few times. This rearrangement joins TRBV5-8 to TRBJ2-2, with D hard to call. Trimming pared 4 bases from V and 0 bases from J, leaving 13 bases between. The germline V gene encodes CDR1 SGHTS and CDR2 YDEGEE. This CDR3 has 16 amino acids. CDR3 residues: CASSRRTPANTGELFF. The CDR3 DNA sequence: TGTGCCAGCAGCCGGAGAACACCCGCGAACACCGGGGAGCTGTTTTTT. The whole variable domain, filled in from reference TRBV5-8 and TRBJ2-2, reads EAGVTQSPTHLIKTRGQQATLRCSPISGHTSVYWYQQALGLGLQFLLWYDEGEERNRGNFPPRFSGRQFPNYSSELNVNALELEDSALYLCASSRRTPANTGELFFGEGSRLTVL.

The rearrangement uses TRBV19 and TRBJ2-1; 12 bases align to TRBD2. Trimming at V came to 2 bases and at J to 6 bases, leaving 20 bases not matched to a gene. The germline CDR1 and CDR2 sequences are LNHDA and SQIVND (reference sequence). The CDR3 sequence is 21 residues long. CDR3 amino acids: CASSIRQLRTMASGGANEQFF. The CDR3 DNA reads TGTGCCAGTAGTATACGTCAACTCCGGACCATGGCTAGCGGGGGGGCCAATGAGCAGTTCTTC.

The rearrangement uses TRBV6-1 and TRBJ2-5; 11 bases align to TRBD1. CDR1 and CDR2 from the germline V gene are MNHNS and SASEGT. This CDR3 contains 16 residues. Trimming took 3 bases from V and 4 from J; bases not matched to a gene: 7. Here the CDR3 DNA reads TGTGCCAGCAGTGACCGAACCGGGACAGGGGGAGAGACCCAGTACTTC. It yields the protein CASSDRTGTGGETQYF.

This clone has a single count. V gene TRBV2 combines with J gene TRBJ1-1; 9 bases match TRBD1. The CDR3 has 14 amino acids. Per germline, CDR1 SNHLY and CDR2 FYNNEI. The trim removed 5 bases at V and 5 bases at J, leaving 6 bases unmatched. The CDR3 loop reads CASSLDRGFTEAFF. For the CDR3, the DNA is TGTGCCAGCAGTCTGGACAGGGGCTTTACTGAAGCTTTCTTT.

The table lists this clone with a few counts. This rearrangement joins TRBV27 to TRBJ2-3, with D perhaps matching TRBD2 (6 bases). Germline CDR1 reads MNHEY; CDR2 reads SMNVEV (reference sequence). There are 17 residues in the CDR3. V lost 5 bases and J lost 0, with 18 bases in between. CDR3 DNA: TGTGCCAGCAGTGCGTGGGTAGCGGACCCTAGCACAGATACGCAGTATTTT. This encodes CASSAWVADPSTDTQYF.

J is TRBJ1-1 and V is TRBV5-4; D might be TRBD1 (5 bases). The CDR3 has 14 residues. In germline, CDR1 is SGHNT, CDR2 YYREEE (reference sequence). Trimming cost V 5 bases and J 5 bases, with 16 bases left between them. The CDR3 DNA follows: TGTGCCAGCAGACCAACGGGGGTTGGGACTGAAGCTTTCTTT. It specifies CASRPTGVGTEAFF.

The sample holds a few counts of this clone. This rearrangement joins TRBV5-1 to TRBJ1-1; D is perhaps TRBD1 (5 bases). The germline V and J ends were trimmed by 3 bases and 2 bases, with 11 bases remaining between them. In germline, CDR1 is SGHRS, CDR2 YFSETQ. The CDR3 totals 14 residues. The CDR3 region is CASSSVDINTEAFF. The CDR3 bases are TGCGCCAGCAGCTCCGTGGACATAAACACTGAAGCTTTCTTT.

The chain combines TRBV5-1 with TRBJ1-3, with D tentatively TRBD1 (5 bases). V lost 4 bases and J lost 4, with 15 bases in between. Per the germline V gene, CDR1 is SGHRS and CDR2 is YFSETQ. The CDR3 is 15 amino acids. The DNA of the CDR3 is TGCGCCAGCAGCACGGACGGGGGAGCCGGAAACACCATATATTTT. Protein: CASSTDGGAGNTIYF.

The J gene is TRBJ2-1, the V gene TRBV27, with TRBD1 matching over 7 bases. The CDR3 is 13 residues long. V dropped 8 bases and J dropped 8; count of bases not matched to a gene: 9. The germline gives CDR1 MNHEY, CDR2 SMNVEV (reference sequence). CDR3 residues: CASGYRGRYEQFF. DNA of the CDR3: TGTGCCAGCGGCTACAGGGGTAGGTATGAGCAGTTCTTC.

This sequence joins TRBV4-1 and TRBJ2-3, with TRBD1 matching 10 bases. The CDR3 runs 17 residues. Germline V lookup: CDR1 MGHRA, CDR2 YSYEKL. V was pared by 2 bases and J by 1 base, with 6 bases of the junction left unmatched. The CDR3 DNA follows: TGCGCCAGCAGCCAAAGACAGGGGGCGCGGGGCACAGATACGCAGTATTTT. As protein: CASSQRQGARGTDTQYF.

The chain is built from TRBV5-1 and TRBJ2-6; 7 bases match TRBD1. The CDR3 length is 18 residues. Germline V gene sequence: CDR1 SGHRS, CDR2 YFSETQ. With 4 bases clipped from V and 3 bases from J, the junction kept 13 bases outside the gene matches. CDR3: CASSGQGVRSRGANVLTF. CDR3 in DNA: TGCGCCAGCAGCGGCCAGGGGGTACGCTCTCGTGGGGCCAACGTCCTGACTTTC.

The V call is TRBV5-1, the J call TRBJ2-1; D may be TRBD1 (5 bases). Germline loops: CDR1 SGHRS, CDR2 YFSETQ. This CDR3 comprises 13 residues. Trimming pared 4 bases from V and 9 bases from J, leaving 14 bases between. The CDR3: CASSDSNVGEQFF. CDR3 in DNA: TGCGCCAGCAGCGACAGTAATGTCGGTGAGCAGTTCTTC. The complete variable domain, with remaining parts taken from reference TRBV5-1 and TRBJ2-1, reads KAGVTQTPRYLIKTRGQQVTLSCSPISGHRSVSWYQQTPGQGLQFLFEYFSETQRNKGNFPGRFSGRQFSNSRSEMNVSTLELGDSALYLCASSDSNVGEQFFGPGTRLTVL.

The CDR3 nucleotides read TGTGCCAGCAGCTCCCGGACAGGGGAGGGTTCACCCCTCCACTTT. The encoded protein is CASSSRTGEGSPLHF. The rearrangement uses TRBV7-3 and TRBJ1-6; 9 bases line up with TRBD1. CDR1 SGHTA and CDR2 FQGTGA come from the germline V gene. This CDR3 comprises 15 residues. The ends lost 4 bases at V and 9 bases at J; junction bases unmatched: 7.

This chain joins TRBV6-1 and TRBJ1-6; no firm D call. Germline V CDR1 and CDR2: MNHNS, SASEGT. There are 13 residues in the CDR3. V lost 3 bases, J lost 6 bases, and 6 bases lay in between. This CDR3 is CASSEGGNSPLHF. The CDR3 bases are TGTGCCAGCAGTGAGGGAGGTAATTCACCCCTCCACTTT.